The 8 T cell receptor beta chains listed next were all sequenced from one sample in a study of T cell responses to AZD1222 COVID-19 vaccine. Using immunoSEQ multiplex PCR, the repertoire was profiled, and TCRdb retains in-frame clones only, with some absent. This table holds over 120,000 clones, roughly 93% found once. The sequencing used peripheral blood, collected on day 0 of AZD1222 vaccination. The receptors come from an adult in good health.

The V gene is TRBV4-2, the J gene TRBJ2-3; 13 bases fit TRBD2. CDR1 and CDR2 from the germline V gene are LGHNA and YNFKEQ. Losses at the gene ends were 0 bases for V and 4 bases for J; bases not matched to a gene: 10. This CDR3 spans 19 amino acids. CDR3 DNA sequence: TGTGCCAGCAGCCAAGACCCAATTGGGACTAGCGGGACTCCAGATACGCAGTATTTT. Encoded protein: CASSQDPIGTSGTPDTQYF.

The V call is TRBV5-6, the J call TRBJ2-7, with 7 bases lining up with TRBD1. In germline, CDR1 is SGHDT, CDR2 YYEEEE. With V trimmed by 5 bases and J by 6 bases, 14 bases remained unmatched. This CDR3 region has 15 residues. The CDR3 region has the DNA TGTGCCAGCAGTAATCAGGGGACAGTAAGTCTCGAGCAGTACTTC. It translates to CASSNQGTVSLEQYF.

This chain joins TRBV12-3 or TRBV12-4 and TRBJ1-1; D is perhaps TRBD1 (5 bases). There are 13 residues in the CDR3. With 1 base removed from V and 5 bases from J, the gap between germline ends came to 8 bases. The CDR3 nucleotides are TGTGCCAGCAGTTTAGATGGGGGAACTGAAGCTTTCTTT. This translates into CASSLDGGTEAFF.

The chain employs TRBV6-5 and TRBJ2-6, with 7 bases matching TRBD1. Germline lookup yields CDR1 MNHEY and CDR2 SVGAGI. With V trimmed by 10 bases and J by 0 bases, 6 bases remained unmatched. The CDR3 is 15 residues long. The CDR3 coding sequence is TGTGCCACCTGGACAGGAGACTCTGGGGCCAACGTCCTGACTTTC. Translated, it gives CATWTGDSGANVLTF.

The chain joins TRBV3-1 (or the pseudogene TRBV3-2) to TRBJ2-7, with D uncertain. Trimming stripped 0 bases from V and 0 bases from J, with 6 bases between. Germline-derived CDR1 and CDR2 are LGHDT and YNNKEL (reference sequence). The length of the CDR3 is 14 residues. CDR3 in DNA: TGTGCCAGCAGCCAAGATAGTCTCTCCTACGAGCAGTACTTC. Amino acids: CASSQDSLSYEQYF.

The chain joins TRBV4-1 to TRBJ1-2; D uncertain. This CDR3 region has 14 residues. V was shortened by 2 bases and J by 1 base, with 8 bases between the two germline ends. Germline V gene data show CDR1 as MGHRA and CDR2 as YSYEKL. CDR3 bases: TGCGCCAGCAGCCAACCAGGCCTTAACTATGGCTACACCTTC. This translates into CASSQPGLNYGYTF.

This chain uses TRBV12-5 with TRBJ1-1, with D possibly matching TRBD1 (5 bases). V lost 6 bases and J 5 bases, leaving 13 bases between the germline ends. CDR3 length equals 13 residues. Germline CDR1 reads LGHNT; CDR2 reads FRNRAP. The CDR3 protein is CASGQGSGTEAFF. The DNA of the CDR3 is TGTGCTAGTGGCCAGGGAAGTGGGACTGAAGCTTTCTTT.

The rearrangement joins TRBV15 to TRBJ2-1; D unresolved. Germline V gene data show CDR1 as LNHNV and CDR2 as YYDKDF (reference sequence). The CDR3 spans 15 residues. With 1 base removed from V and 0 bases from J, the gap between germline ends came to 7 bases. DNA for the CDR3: TGTGCCACCAGCAGAGCGGGCAGCTCCTACAATGAGCAGTTCTTC. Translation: CATSRAGSSYNEQFF.